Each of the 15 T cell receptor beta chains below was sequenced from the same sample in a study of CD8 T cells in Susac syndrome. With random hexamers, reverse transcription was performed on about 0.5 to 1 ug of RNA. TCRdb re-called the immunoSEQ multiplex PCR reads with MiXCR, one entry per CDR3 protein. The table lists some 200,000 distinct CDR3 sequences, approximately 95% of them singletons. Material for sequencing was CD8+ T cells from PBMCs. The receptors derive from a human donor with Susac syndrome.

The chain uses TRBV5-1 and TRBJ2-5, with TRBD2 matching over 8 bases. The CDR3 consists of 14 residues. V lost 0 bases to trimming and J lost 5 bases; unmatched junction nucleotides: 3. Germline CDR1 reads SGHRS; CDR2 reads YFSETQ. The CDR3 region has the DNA TGCGCCAGCAGCTTGGATCCGGGAGGGGAGACCCAGTACTTC. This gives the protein CASSLDPGGETQYF.

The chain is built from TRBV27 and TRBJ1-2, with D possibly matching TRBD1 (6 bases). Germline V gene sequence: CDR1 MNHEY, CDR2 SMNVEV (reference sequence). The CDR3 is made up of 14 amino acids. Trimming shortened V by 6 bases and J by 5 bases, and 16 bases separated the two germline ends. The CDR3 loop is CASSYSGEGYGYTF. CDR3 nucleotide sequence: TGTGCCAGCAGCTACTCAGGGGAAGGTTATGGCTACACCTTC.

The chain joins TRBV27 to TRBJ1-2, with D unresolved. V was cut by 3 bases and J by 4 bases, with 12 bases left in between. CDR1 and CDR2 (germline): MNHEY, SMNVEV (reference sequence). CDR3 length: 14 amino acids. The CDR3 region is CASSFPGKGYGYTF. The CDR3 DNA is TGTGCCAGCAGTTTCCCGGGGAAGGGCTATGGCTACACCTTC.

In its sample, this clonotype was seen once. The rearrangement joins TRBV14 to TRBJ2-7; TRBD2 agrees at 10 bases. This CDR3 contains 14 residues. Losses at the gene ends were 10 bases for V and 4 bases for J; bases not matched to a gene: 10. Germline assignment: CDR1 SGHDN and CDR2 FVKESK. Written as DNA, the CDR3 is TGTGCCACCCGCCGAGCGGGAGGGAAGTACGAGCAGTACTTC. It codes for CATRRAGGKYEQYF.

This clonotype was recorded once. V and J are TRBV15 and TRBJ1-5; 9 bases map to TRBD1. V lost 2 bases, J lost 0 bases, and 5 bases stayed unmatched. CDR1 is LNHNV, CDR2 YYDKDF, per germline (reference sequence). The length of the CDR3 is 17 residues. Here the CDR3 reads CATSRNRGRFSNQPQHF. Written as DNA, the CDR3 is TGTGCCACCAGCAGAAACAGGGGGCGATTTAGCAATCAGCCCCAGCATTTT.

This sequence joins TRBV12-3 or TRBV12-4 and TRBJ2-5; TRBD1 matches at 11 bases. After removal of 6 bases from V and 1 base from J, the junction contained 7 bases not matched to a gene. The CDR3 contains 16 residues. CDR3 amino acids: CASRPGTGGLQETQYF. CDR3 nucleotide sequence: TGTGCCAGCAGGCCTGGGACAGGGGGACTCCAAGAGACCCAGTACTTC.

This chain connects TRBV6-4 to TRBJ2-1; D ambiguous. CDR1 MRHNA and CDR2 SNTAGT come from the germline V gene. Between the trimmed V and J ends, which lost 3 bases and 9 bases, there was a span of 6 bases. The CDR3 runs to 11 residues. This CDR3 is CASSDGIEQFF. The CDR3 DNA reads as TGTGCCAGCAGTGATGGCATTGAGCAGTTCTTC.

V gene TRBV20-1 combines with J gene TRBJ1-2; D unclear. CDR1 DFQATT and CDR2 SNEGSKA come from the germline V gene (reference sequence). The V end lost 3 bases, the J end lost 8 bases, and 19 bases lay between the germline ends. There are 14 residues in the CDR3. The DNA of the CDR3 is TGCAGTGCTAGGGGCGGACTCTCAAGCGAAGGCTACACCTTC. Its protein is CSARGGLSSEGYTF.

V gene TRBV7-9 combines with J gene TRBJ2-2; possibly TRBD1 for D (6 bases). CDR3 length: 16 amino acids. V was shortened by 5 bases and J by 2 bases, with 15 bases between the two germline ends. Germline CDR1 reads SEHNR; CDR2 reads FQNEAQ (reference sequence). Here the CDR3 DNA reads TGTGCCAGCAGCCCGAGGACAGCAATCAACACCGGGGAGCTGTTTTTT. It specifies CASSPRTAINTGELFF. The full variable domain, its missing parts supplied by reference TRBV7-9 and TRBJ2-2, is DTGVSQNPRHKITKRGQNVTFRCDPISEHNRLYWYRQTLGQGPEFLTYFQNEAQLEKSRLLSDRFSAERPKGSFSTLEIQRTEQGDSAMYLCASSPRTAINTGELFFGEGSRLTVL.

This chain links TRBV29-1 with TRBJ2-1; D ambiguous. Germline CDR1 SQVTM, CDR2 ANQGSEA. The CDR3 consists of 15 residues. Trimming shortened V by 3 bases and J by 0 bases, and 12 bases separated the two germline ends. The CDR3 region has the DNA TGCAGCGTTGATCTAATTACTTACTCCTACAATGAGCAGTTCTTC. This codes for CSVDLITYSYNEQFF.

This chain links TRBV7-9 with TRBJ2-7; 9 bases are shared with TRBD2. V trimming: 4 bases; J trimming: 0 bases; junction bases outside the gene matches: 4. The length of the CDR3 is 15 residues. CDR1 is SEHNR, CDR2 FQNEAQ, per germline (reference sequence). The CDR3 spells CASSSAREGSYEQYF. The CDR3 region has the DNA TGTGCCAGCAGCTCAGCGCGGGAGGGCTCCTACGAGCAGTACTTC.

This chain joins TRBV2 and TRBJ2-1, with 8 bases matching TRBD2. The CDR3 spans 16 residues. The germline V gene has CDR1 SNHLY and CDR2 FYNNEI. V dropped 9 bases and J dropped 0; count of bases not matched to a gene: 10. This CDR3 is CASRTRTSGSYNEQFF. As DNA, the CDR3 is TGTGCCAGTCGTACCCGCACTAGCGGCTCCTACAATGAGCAGTTCTTC.

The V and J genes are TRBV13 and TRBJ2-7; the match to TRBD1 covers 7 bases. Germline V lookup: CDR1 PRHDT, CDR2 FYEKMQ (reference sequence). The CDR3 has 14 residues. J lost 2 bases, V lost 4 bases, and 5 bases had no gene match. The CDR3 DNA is TGTGCCAGCAGCTCAGGACAGGAGCCCTACGAGCAGTACTTC. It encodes CASSSGQEPYEQYF. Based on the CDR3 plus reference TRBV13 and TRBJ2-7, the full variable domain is AAGVIQSPRHLIKEKRETATLKCYPIPRHDTVYWYQQGPGQDPQFLISFYEKMQSDKGSIPDRFSAQQFSDYHSELNMSSLELGDSALYFCASSSGQEPYEQYFGPGTRLTVT.

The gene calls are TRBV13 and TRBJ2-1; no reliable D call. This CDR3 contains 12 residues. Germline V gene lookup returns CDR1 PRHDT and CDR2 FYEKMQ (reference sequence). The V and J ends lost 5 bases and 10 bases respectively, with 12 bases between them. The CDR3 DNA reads TGTGCCAGCAGCCCACCGACACGCGAGCAGTTCTTC. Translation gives CASSPPTREQFF.

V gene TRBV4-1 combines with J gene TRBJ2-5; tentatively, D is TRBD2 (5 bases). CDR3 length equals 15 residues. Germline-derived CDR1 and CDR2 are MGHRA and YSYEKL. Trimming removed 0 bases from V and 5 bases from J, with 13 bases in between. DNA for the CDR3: TGCGCCAGCAGCCAAGATACGGGCGGGCGGGAGACCCAGTACTTC. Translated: CASSQDTGGRETQYF.